This T cell receptor beta chain was captured by sequencing in a study of T cell responses to AZD1222 COVID-19 vaccine. Details on this clone: Its antigen is unknown.

TCRdb keeps only in-frame clones here, not all; method: immunoSEQ multiplex PCR. The sample yields roughly 120,000 clones, 80% to 95% seen once. Study-level findings and limits: It should be noted that donors were predominantly white British and more often female, and clonal diversity was possibly underestimated.

Germline V gene lookup returns CDR1 SGHNT and CDR2 YYREEE (reference sequence). Trimming cost V 0 bases and J 7 bases; bases outside gene matches: 5. The CDR3 has 15 residues. The receptor's source is an adult in good health. Sample: peripheral blood, taken on day 0 of AZD1222 vaccination. The V call is TRBV5-4, the J call TRBJ2-3, with 10 positions matching TRBD2. The CDR3 DNA reads TGTGCCAGCAGCTTGGAATTAGCGGGGGGTCATACGCAGTATTTT. Amino acids: CASSLELAGGHTQYF.